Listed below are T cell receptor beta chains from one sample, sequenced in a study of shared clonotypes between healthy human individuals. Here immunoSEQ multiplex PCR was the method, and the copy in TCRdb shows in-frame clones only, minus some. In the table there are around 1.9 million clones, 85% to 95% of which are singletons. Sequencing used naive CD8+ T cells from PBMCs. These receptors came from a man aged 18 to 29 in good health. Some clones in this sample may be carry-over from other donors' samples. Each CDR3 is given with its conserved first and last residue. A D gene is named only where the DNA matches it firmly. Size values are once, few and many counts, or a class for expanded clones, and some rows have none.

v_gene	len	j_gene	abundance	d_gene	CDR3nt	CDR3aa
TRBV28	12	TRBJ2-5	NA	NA	TGTGCCAGCAGTCCCATGACAGAGACCCAGTACTTC	CASSPMTETQYF
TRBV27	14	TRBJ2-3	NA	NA	TGTGCCAGCAGTCCAGGACTGAGCACAGATACGCAGTATTTT	CASSPGLSTDTQYF
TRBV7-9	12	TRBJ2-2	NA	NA	TGTGCCAGCAGCTTTGGCACCGGGGAGCTGTTTTTT	CASSFGTGELFF
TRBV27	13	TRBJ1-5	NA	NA	TGTGCCAGCACCCAGTCGGGGAATCAGCCCCAGCATTTT	CASTQSGNQPQHF
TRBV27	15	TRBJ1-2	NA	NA	TGTGCCAGCAGTGTAACCCGACCGGGGGACTATGGCTACACCTTC	CASSVTRPGDYGYTF
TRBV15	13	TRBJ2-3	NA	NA	TGTGCCACCAGCAGACCCTTCCCAGATACGCAGTATTTT	CATSRPFPDTQYF
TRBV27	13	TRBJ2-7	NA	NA	TGTGCCAGCAGTTTGGGCCCAGGCTACGAGCAGTACTTC	CASSLGPGYEQYF
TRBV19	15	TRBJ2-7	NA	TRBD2	TGTGCCAGTAGTCCGGGACTAGCGGGACTTTACGAGCAGTACTTC	CASSPGLAGLYEQYF
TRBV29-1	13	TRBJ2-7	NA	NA	TGCAGCGTTTACGGGACACCCAGGGACGAGCAGTACTTC	CSVYGTPRDEQYF
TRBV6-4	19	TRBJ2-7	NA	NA	TGTGCCAGCAGTGACCGGTGGGTCCCAATTCAACCCCAGGGCTACGAGCAGTACTTC	CASSDRWVPIQPQGYEQYF
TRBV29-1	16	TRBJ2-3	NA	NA	TGCAGCGTTGCAATAGGGAAACCCCTAAGCACAGATACGCAGTATTTT	CSVAIGKPLSTDTQYF
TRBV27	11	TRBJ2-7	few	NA	TGTGCCAGCAGTCACTCCTACGAGCAGTACTTC	CASSHSYEQYF
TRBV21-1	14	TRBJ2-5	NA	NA	TGTGCCAGCAGCCCAGCGGTGGGAGAAGAGACCCAGTACTTC	CASSPAVGEETQYF
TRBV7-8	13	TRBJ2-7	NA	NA	TGTGCCAGCAGCTTAGGGCCAGGGCACGAGCAGTACTTC	CASSLGPGHEQYF
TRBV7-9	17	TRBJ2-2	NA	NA	TGTGCCAGCAGCTCGCCCAGGCTGACTGGCCGAGCCGGGGAGCTGTTTTTT	CASSSPRLTGRAGELFF
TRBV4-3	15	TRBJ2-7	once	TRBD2	TGCGCCAGCAGCCCTAGACTAGCGGAGCACTACGAGCAGTACTTC	CASSPRLAEHYEQYF
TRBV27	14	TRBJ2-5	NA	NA	TGTGCCAGCAGTTTGGTGGGGAGTGGCGAGACCCAGTACTTC	CASSLVGSGETQYF
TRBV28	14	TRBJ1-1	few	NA	TGTGCCAGCAGTTTCCCTGACAGATACACTGAAGCTTTCTTT	CASSFPDRYTEAFF
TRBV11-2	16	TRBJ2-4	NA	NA	TGTGCCAGCAGCTTAGAGGGGGGGCTAGCCAAAAACATTCAGTACTTC	CASSLEGGLAKNIQYF
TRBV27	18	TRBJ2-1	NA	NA	TGTGCCAGCAGTTGGGATACCCAAACAGGGAACTTTGGCAATGAGCAGTTCTTC	CASSWDTQTGNFGNEQFF
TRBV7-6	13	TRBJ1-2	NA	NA	TGTGCCAGCAGCTCGCCAGGGGAGAGTGGCTACACCTTC	CASSSPGESGYTF
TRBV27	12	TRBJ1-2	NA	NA	TGTGCCACCTTAAAGGGCGCGAGCGGCTACACCTTC	CATLKGASGYTF
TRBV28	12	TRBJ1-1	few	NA	TGTGCCAGCAGAAATCACCGGGCAGGCGCTTTCTTT	CASRNHRAGAFF
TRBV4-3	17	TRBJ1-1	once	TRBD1	TGCGCCAGCAGCCAGGGACAGGGGCCGCCCGGGAACACTGAAGCTTTCTTT	CASSQGQGPPGNTEAFF
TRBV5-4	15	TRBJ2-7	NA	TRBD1	TGTGCCAGCAGGCCCTGGGGACAGGGGTTCTACGAGCAGTACTTC	CASRPWGQGFYEQYF
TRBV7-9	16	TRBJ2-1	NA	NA	TGTGCCAGCAGCTTAGCGCGGATGCGGCGTGGGGGTGAGCAGTTCTTC	CASSLARMRRGGEQFF
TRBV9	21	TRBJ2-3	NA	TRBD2	TGTGCCAGCAGCGTAGGCTGGGGAGCGGGAGGCCTAAACGCCGACACAGATACGCAGTATTTT	CASSVGWGAGGLNADTDTQYF
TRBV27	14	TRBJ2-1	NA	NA	TGTGCCAGCAGCGTACGGGCAGGGCAGAATGAGCAGTTCTTC	CASSVRAGQNEQFF
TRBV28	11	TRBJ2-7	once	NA	TGTGCCACCAGACAGCCGGGGGAGCAGTACTTC	CATRQPGEQYF
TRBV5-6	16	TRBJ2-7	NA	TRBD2	TGTGCCAGCAGCTTGGAGGTGGGAGGGCCATTCTACGAGCAGTACTTC	CASSLEVGGPFYEQYF
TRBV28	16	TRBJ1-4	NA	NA	TGTGCCAGCAAAACTCTGGGGGAGGCCGTGGGGGAAAAACTGTTTTTT	CASKTLGEAVGEKLFF
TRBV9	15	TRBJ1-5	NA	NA	TGTGCCAGCAGCGTAGAAGGGGGATTCAATCAGCCCCAGCATTTT	CASSVEGGFNQPQHF
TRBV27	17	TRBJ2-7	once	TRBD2	TGTGCCAGCAGTTTCCCCTCTAGGGCGGGAGGGCCCTACGAGCAGTACTTC	CASSFPSRAGGPYEQYF
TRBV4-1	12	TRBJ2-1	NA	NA	TGCGCCAGCAGCCAAGCCCGGCATGAGCAGTTCTTC	CASSQARHEQFF
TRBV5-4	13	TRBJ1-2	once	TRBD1	TGTGCCAGCAGCCCAGCAGGGGGAGGGGGCTACACCTTC	CASSPAGGGGYTF
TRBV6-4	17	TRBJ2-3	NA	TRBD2	TGTGCCAGCAGTGACGCCGCGGCGGGAGCGAAAGCAGATACGCAGTATTTT	CASSDAAAGAKADTQYF
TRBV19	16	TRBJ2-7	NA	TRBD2	TGTGCCAGTAGTATAGACCTAGCGGGAGCAAGGTACGAGCAGTACTTC	CASSIDLAGARYEQYF
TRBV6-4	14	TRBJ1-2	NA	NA	TGTGCCAGCTCCCCCCGTGGGGCGGATTATGGCTACACCTTC	CASSPRGADYGYTF
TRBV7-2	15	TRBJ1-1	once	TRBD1	TGTGCCAGCAGCTTTAAGGCCGGGACAGGGGTGGAAGCTTTCTTT	CASSFKAGTGVEAFF
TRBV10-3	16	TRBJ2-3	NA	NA	TGTGCCATCAGTGAGTTCGACACACCAGACACAGATACGCAGTATTTT	CAISEFDTPDTDTQYF
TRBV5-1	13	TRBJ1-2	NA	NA	TGCGCCAGCAGCTTGGCGCCTACCTATGGCTACACCTTC	CASSLAPTYGYTF
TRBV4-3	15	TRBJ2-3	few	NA	TGCGCCAGCAGCCCTACTGAGGGCCGCACAGATACGCAGTATTTT	CASSPTEGRTDTQYF
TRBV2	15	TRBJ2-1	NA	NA	TGTGCCAGCAGTGAAAGGGCAGGGCCCAACAATGAGCAGTTCTTC	CASSERAGPNNEQFF
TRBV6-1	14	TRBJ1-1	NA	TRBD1	TGTGCCAGTTATGACAGGGCCGAGAACACTGAAGCTTTCTTT	CASYDRAENTEAFF
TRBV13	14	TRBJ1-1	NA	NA	TGTGCCAGCAGCTTAGGCTCACCCAGCACTGAAGCTTTCTTT	CASSLGSPSTEAFF
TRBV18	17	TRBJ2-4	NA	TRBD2	TGTGCCAGCTCACCACCCGGCCTAGCGGGAGTTAGGGACATTCAGTACTTC	CASSPPGLAGVRDIQYF
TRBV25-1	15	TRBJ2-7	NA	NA	TGTGCCAGCAGTGGGCTGGAACAGGGAGTGTACGAGCAGTACTTC	CASSGLEQGVYEQYF
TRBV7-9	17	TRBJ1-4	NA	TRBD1	TGTGCCAGCAGTAGCAGGGGGCCAGGAGGAACTAATGAAAAACTGTTCTTT	CASSSRGPGGTNEKLFF